These 19 T cell receptor beta chains originate from one sample sequenced in a study of T cells after yellow fever vaccination. MiXCR, applied by TCRdb to the 5' RACE reads, yields one record per CDR3 protein. The repertoire holds fewer than 150,000 distinct CDR3 sequences, about 8% seen once, with less than 0.85% in the top ten. The specimen comprised CD4+ T cells sorted from PBMCs, sampled 5 days after the yellow fever booster vaccination. These receptors originate from a man in his thirties or forties who received the YFV17D yellow fever vaccine.

This clonotype was counted many times. This chain joins TRBV6-5 and TRBJ2-3, with TRBD2 matching 9 bases. Germline V CDR1 and CDR2: MNHEY, SVGAGI. V lost 4 bases and J lost 3; bases outside the gene matches: 8. The CDR3 covers 16 residues. Here the CDR3 DNA reads TGTGCCAGCAGTTCCCTACTAGCGGGCACTACAGATACGCAGTATTTT. It yields the protein CASSSLLAGTTDTQYF.

This clonotype was counted a few times. The chain uses TRBV7-2 and TRBJ2-5, with unresolved D. V was pared by 5 bases and J by 5 bases, with 15 bases between. CDR3 length: 14 residues. The germline V gene encodes CDR1 SGHTA and CDR2 FQGNSA. CDR3 coding DNA: TGTGCCAGCAGCACGTCCTGGGCCCGGGAGACCCAGTACTTC. The encoded protein is CASSTSWARETQYF.

This clonotype has ten or more counts. This chain links TRBV10-3 with TRBJ1-5; tentative D call: TRBD1 (6 bases). CDR1 is ENHRY and CDR2 is SYGVKD in the germline V gene. The germline V and J ends were trimmed by 6 bases and 7 bases, with 16 bases remaining between them. The length of the CDR3 is 14 residues. Here the CDR3 reads CAISQEGRGQPQHF. The CDR3, as DNA: TGTGCCATCAGCCAAGAGGGCAGGGGACAGCCCCAGCATTTT.

With respect to this clonotype: A much larger clone lies a single base off, so this may be a read error. The V and J genes are TRBV7-9 and TRBJ2-1, with TRBD2 matching over 11 bases. CDR3 size: 17 residues. CDR1 SEHNR and CDR2 FQNEAQ come from the germline V gene (reference sequence). CDR3 region: CANSWNSGGASYNEQFF. The CDR3 DNA reads TGTGCCAACAGCTGGAATAGCGGGGGGGCCTCTTACAATGAGCAGTTCTTC. Combining the CDR3 with reference TRBV7-9 and TRBJ2-1 gives the whole variable domain DTGVSQNPRHKITKRGQNVTFRCDPISEHNRLYWYRQTLGQGPEFLTYFQNEAQLEKSRLLSDRFSAERPKGSFSTLEIQRTEQGDSAMYLCANSWNSGGASYNEQFFGPGTRLTVL.

This clonotype has ten or more counts. V is TRBV25-1 and J is TRBJ2-2; D could derive from TRBD1 or TRBD2 (5 bases each). Between the trimmed V and J ends, which lost 6 bases and 5 bases, there was a span of 16 bases. Per the germline V gene, CDR1 is MGHDK and CDR2 is SYGVNS. CDR3 size: 15 residues. DNA for the CDR3: TGTGCCAGCAGAACCGGGGCGGTATGGACCGGGGAGCTGTTTTTT. Amino acid sequence: CASRTGAVWTGELFF.

This clonotype came up many times. The V and J genes are TRBV6-1 and TRBJ2-7, with TRBD1 as a possible D gene (6 bases). The CDR3 consists of 14 residues. Germline assignment: CDR1 MNHNS and CDR2 SASEGT. V shed 10 bases and J shed 7 bases, with 23 bases lying between them. CDR3 sequence (DNA): TGTGCCACACAGTACGGACAGTACAGTGTTGAGCAGTACTTC. The encoded protein is CATQYGQYSVEQYF.

In its sample, this clonotype was seen many times. This chain joins TRBV12-3 or TRBV12-4 and TRBJ1-3; D is uncertain. This CDR3 spans 12 amino acids. Between the trimmed V and J ends, which lost 5 bases and 5 bases, there was a span of 7 bases. This CDR3 reads CASSLTRNTIYF. The CDR3 DNA follows: TGTGCCAGCAGTCTGACAAGAAACACCATATATTTT.

In this sample, this clonotype turned up many times. This rearrangement joins TRBV5-1 to TRBJ2-3; D remains ambiguous. Trimming left V 0 bases short and J 5 bases short, with 10 bases between. Germline V CDR1 and CDR2: SGHRS, YFSETQ. CDR3 size: 14 residues. CDR3 sequence: CASSLAVPGDTQYF. CDR3 bases: TGCGCCAGCAGCTTGGCAGTGCCGGGAGATACGCAGTATTTT.

This clonotype was seen ten or more times. The chain carries TRBV5-4 and TRBJ2-3, with TRBD2 matching 9 bases. V was pared by 0 bases and J by 5 bases, with 7 bases of the junction left unmatched. CDR1 and CDR2 (germline): SGHNT, YYREEE (reference sequence). The length of the CDR3 is 16 residues. For the CDR3, the DNA is TGTGCCAGCAGCTTGGAAAGCGGGGGGAGGCGAGATACGCAGTATTTT. As protein: CASSLESGGRRDTQYF.

Ten or more counts support this clonotype. The chain joins TRBV10-3 to TRBJ2-1, with D perhaps matching TRBD1 or TRBD2 (5 bases each). Trimming stripped 0 bases from V and 7 bases from J, with 19 bases between. The CDR3 loop spans 17 amino acids. Germline CDR1 ENHRY, CDR2 SYGVKD. CDR3 protein: CAISESGDASPRNEQFF. CDR3 in DNA: TGTGCCATCAGTGAGTCGGGGGACGCTAGCCCCCGGAATGAGCAGTTCTTC.

This clonotype has just a few counts. The V call is TRBV30, the J call TRBJ1-5; D is undetermined. This CDR3 spans 14 amino acids. The V end was cut by 0 bases, the J end by 4 bases, with 10 bases between. CDR1 GTSNPN and CDR2 SVGIG come from the germline V gene (reference sequence). This chain's CDR3 is CAWSVGRLNQPQHF. DNA for the CDR3: TGTGCCTGGAGTGTAGGCAGACTGAATCAGCCCCAGCATTTT. Together with reference TRBV30 and TRBJ1-5, the CDR3 gives the full variable domain: SQTIHQWPATLVQPVGSPLSLECTVEGTSNPNLYWYRQAAGRGLQLLFYSVGIGQISSEVPQNLSASRPQDRQFILSSKKLLLSDSGFYLCAWSVGRLNQPQHFGDGTRLSIL.

This clonotype was seen repeatedly, ten times or more. V and J are TRBV12-3 or TRBV12-4 and TRBJ2-3; tentatively, D is TRBD1 (6 bases). The CDR3 has 15 residues. V was cut by 5 bases and J by 2 bases, with 14 bases left in between. The CDR3 bases are TGTGCCAGCAGTCCCTACAGGGTTGTCACAGATACGCAGTATTTT. Translation: CASSPYRVVTDTQYF.

This clonotype was found many times. The rearrangement links TRBV20-1 to TRBJ2-3; 9 bases are a match to TRBD2. Germline-derived CDR1 and CDR2 are DFQATT and SNEGSKA (reference sequence). This CDR3 region has 15 residues. J lost 3 bases, V lost 0 bases, and 4 bases had no gene match. CDR3 DNA: TGCAGTGCTAGAGATCCCAGCGGGAGGACAGATACGCAGTATTTT. Protein: CSARDPSGRTDTQYF.

This clonotype has at least ten counts. The chain carries TRBV25-1 and TRBJ2-1, with 12 positions matching TRBD2. The ends lost 6 bases at V and 5 bases at J; junction bases unmatched: 11. Germline V gene lookup returns CDR1 MGHDK and CDR2 SYGVNS. There are 17 residues in the CDR3. CDR3 bases: TGTGCCAGCAGCGACCTGGGCCGGACTAGCGGGGACAATGAGCAGTTCTTC. This gives the protein CASSDLGRTSGDNEQFF.

This chain connects TRBV19 to TRBJ2-1; the match to TRBD2 covers 8 bases. The germline V gene encodes CDR1 LNHDA and CDR2 SQIVND (reference sequence). The junction had 7 bases not matched to a gene; V was cut back by 4 bases and J by 2 bases. This CDR3 spans 16 amino acids. CDR3 sequence (DNA): TGTGCCAGTAGTACTGCCGGGACTAGTGCCTACAATGAGCAGTTCTTC. Its translation is CASSTAGTSAYNEQFF.

This clonotype was observed at least ten times. V is TRBV15 and J is TRBJ2-5, with D uncertain. The germline V and J ends were trimmed by 4 bases and 5 bases, with 14 bases remaining between them. The CDR3 runs 14 residues. CDR1 and CDR2 (germline): LNHNV, YYDKDF (reference sequence). The DNA for the CDR3 is TGTGCCACCAGCAACCAGGACGGTGGGGAGACCCAGTACTTC. This gives the protein CATSNQDGGETQYF.

The chain uses TRBV20-1 and TRBJ2-2, with D perhaps matching TRBD1 or TRBD2 (5 bases each). This CDR3 contains 17 residues. Germline V gene data show CDR1 as DFQATT and CDR2 as SNEGSKA (reference sequence). V was shortened by 2 bases and J by 5 bases, with 21 bases between the two germline ends. The CDR3 DNA reads TGCAGTGCTAGAAGCGAGACTGGGACGTACGGTACCGGGGAGCTGTTTTTT. As protein: CSARSETGTYGTGELFF.

Many counts were recorded for this clonotype. The V call is TRBV5-1, the J call TRBJ2-5; TRBD1 or TRBD2 may be the D gene (6 bases each). In germline, CDR1 is SGHRS, CDR2 YFSETQ. This CDR3 comprises 14 residues. V was pared by 7 bases and J by 4 bases, with 17 bases between. The DNA of the CDR3 is TGCGCCAGCCACGGGCCGGGGGCAGGAGAGACCCAGTACTTC. This codes for CASHGPGAGETQYF.

This clonotype has ten or more counts. The gene calls are TRBV20-1 and TRBJ2-6, with 7 bases aligning to TRBD2. The CDR3 has 17 amino acids. V lost 1 base to trimming and J lost 13 bases; unmatched junction nucleotides: 19. In germline, CDR1 is DFQATT, CDR2 SNEGSKA (reference sequence). The CDR3 DNA reads TGCAGTGCTAGAGGTGCAGGTCCGGCTTCCGAGGGAGGGGTCCTGACTTTC. This gives the protein CSARGAGPASEGGVLTF.